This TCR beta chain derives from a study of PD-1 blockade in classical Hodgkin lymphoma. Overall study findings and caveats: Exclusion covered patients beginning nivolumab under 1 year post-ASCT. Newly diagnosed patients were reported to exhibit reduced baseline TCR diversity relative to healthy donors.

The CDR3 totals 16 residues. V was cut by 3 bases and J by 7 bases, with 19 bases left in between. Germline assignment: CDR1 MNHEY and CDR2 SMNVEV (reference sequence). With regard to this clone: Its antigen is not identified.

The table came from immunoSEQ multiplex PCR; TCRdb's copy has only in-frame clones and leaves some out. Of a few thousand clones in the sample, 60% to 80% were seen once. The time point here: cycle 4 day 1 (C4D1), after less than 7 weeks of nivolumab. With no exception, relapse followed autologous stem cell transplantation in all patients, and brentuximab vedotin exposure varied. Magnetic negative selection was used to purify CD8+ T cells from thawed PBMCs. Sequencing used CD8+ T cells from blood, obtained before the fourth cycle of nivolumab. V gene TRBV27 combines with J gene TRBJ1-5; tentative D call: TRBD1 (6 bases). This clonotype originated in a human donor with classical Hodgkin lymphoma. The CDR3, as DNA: TGTGCCAGCAGTTTGTCAGGGGCTAGCCCGGGACAGCCCCAGCATTTT. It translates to CASSLSGASPGQPQHF.